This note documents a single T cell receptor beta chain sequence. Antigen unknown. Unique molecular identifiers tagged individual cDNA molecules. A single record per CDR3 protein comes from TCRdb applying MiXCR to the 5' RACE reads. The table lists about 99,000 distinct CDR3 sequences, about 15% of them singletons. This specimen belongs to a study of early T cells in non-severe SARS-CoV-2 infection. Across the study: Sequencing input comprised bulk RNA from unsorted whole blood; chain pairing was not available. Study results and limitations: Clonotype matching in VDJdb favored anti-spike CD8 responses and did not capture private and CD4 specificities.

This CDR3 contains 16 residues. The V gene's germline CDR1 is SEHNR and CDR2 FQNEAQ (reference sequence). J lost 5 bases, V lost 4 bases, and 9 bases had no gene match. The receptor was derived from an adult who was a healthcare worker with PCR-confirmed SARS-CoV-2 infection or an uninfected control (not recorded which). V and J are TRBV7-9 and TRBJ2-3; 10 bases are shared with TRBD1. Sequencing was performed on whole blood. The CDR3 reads CASSSKWDRGKDTQYF. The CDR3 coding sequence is TGTGCCAGCAGCTCAAAATGGGACAGGGGCAAAGATACGCAGTATTTT.